These 26 T cell receptor beta chains originate from one sample sequenced in a study of identifying expanded T cells in peripheral blood. Generated by immunoSEQ multiplex PCR, the TCRdb table keeps only in-frame clones and is missing some. The table has 95,000 to 150,000 clones, 84% seen once; the top ten hold 2.5% to 4%. Sequenced sample: blood. These receptors were collected from a person between 18 and 69 years old in good health.

This clone was seen only a few times. The genes are TRBV27 and TRBJ1-2, with a tentative D call TRBD1 (5 bases). V was cut by 4 bases and J by 6 bases, with 18 bases left in between. The CDR3 is 15 residues long. Germline V gene data show CDR1 as MNHEY and CDR2 as SMNVEV (reference sequence). The CDR3 loop is CASSSNRWRVNGYTF. The CDR3 DNA reads as TGTGCCAGCAGTTCCAACAGGTGGCGGGTCAATGGCTACACCTTC.

For this clone: A junction end diverges from the germline sequence, so it may reflect a read error. This chain uses TRBV10-1 with TRBJ2-7; 8 positions agree with TRBD1. CDR1 WNHNN and CDR2 SYGVQD come from the germline V gene (reference sequence). The CDR3 is made up of 16 amino acids. CDR3 amino acids: CASSGGLGQQGTGLHF. The CDR3 DNA reads as TGCGCCAGCAGTGGTGGTTTAGGCCAACAAGGGACAGGATTGCACTTC.

The chain has TRBV6-1 and TRBJ1-1; 7 positions match TRBD1. After removal of 6 bases from V and 2 bases from J, the junction contained 6 bases not matched to a gene. This CDR3 has 14 residues. CDR1 and CDR2 from the germline V gene are MNHNS and SASEGT. In DNA, the CDR3 is TGTGCCAGCAGGAGGGACAGCACAAACACTGAAGCTTTCTTT. It yields the protein CASRRDSTNTEAFF.

The rearrangement joins TRBV29-1 to TRBJ1-3, with D unclear. This CDR3 has 13 residues. Germline V gene data show CDR1 as SQVTM and CDR2 as ANQGSEA. With 0 bases removed from V and 4 bases from J, the gap between germline ends came to 7 bases. The DNA of the CDR3 is TGCAGCGTTGAAGATCGGAACGGAAACACCATATATTTT. Amino acid sequence: CSVEDRNGNTIYF.

The chain carries TRBV19 and TRBJ1-6, with D hard to call. V was shortened by 6 bases and J by 5 bases, with 17 bases between the two germline ends. The germline V gene encodes CDR1 LNHDA and CDR2 SQIVND (reference sequence). The CDR3 covers 16 residues. As DNA, the CDR3 is TGTGCCAGTAGCCCCCGATCCTCCCCCGATAATTCACCCCTCCACTTT. Residues: CASSPRSSPDNSPLHF.

This clone was seen a single time. The chain joins TRBV19 to TRBJ2-7; 9 positions agree with TRBD1. V lost 3 bases, J lost 0 bases, and 18 bases stayed unmatched. Germline values: CDR1 LNHDA, CDR2 SQIVND (reference sequence). The CDR3 consists of 20 residues. In DNA form, the CDR3 reads TGTGCCAGTAGTATTAGAAGCCCGCCGGGACAGGGACGGAGCTCCTACGAGCAGTACTTC. Translation gives CASSIRSPPGQGRSSYEQYF.

The chain is built from TRBV29-1 and TRBJ2-5; D is uncertain. Per germline, CDR1 SQVTM and CDR2 ANQGSEA. The CDR3 is 12 residues long. With 7 bases removed from V and 0 bases from J, the gap between germline ends came to 9 bases. In nucleotides, the CDR3 is TGCAGCGCCACAGAAAACCAAGAGACCCAGTACTTC. This codes for CSATENQETQYF.

CDR3 region: CAWTPDPGYTF. The CDR3 DNA follows: TGTGCCTGGACCCCAGACCCGGGCTACACCTTC. The V and J genes are TRBV30 and TRBJ1-2; D gene unclear. This CDR3 region has 11 residues. Trimming took off 4 bases at V and 8 bases at J, with 11 bases between the two ends. Germline V gives CDR1 GTSNPN, CDR2 SVGIG (reference sequence).

This clone occurred a few times. The rearrangement joins TRBV18 to TRBJ1-5; a weak D match, TRBD1 (6 bases). The V gene lost 0 bases and the J gene lost 7 bases, with 13 bases spanning the gap. The V gene's germline CDR1 is KGHSH and CDR2 LQKENI. This CDR3 spans 15 amino acids. The DNA of the CDR3 is TGTGCCAGCTCACCACCATCGGGGGCGGGACAGCCCCAGCATTTT. This translates into CASSPPSGAGQPQHF.

The chain has TRBV2 and TRBJ2-7, with D possibly TRBD1 on 5 matching bases. CDR1 SNHLY and CDR2 FYNNEI come from the germline V gene. This CDR3 has 13 amino acids. V was shortened by 4 bases and J by 7 bases, with 14 bases between the two germline ends. The CDR3 bases are TGTGCCAGCAGTGGTTTGGGGCTGAGAGAGCAGTACTTC. It codes for CASSGLGLREQYF.

The genes are TRBV6-1 and TRBJ1-5; TRBD1 aligns across 11 bases. The CDR3 loop spans 17 amino acids. The V and J ends lost 1 base and 7 bases, in that order; junction bases with no gene match: 9. Per the germline V gene, CDR1 is MNHNS and CDR2 is SASEGT. The CDR3 is CASSEGGPGDRGQPQHF. DNA of the CDR3: TGTGCCAGCAGTGAAGGCGGCCCAGGGGACAGGGGGCAGCCCCAGCATTTT.

The gene calls are TRBV5-1 and TRBJ1-2, with D possibly matching TRBD1 (5 bases). V dropped 1 base and J dropped 3 bases, with 7 bases sitting between them. There are 13 residues in the CDR3. From germline, CDR1 is SGHRS and CDR2 YFSETQ. The CDR3 nucleotides read TGCGCCAGCAGCTTGCCGACAGACTATGGCTACACCTTC. Protein product: CASSLPTDYGYTF.

V usage is TRBV11-2 and J usage is TRBJ1-1; TRBD1 matches at 7 bases. The V segment lost 1 base and the J segment 1 base; nucleotides outside the gene matches: 6. The CDR3 runs 16 residues. Germline V CDR1 and CDR2: SGHAT, FQNNGV. CDR3 protein: CASSLAQTGKNTEAFF. The CDR3 DNA is TGTGCCAGCAGCTTAGCTCAGACAGGGAAGAACACTGAAGCTTTCTTT.

This chain joins TRBV7-2 and TRBJ1-1; tentatively, D is TRBD1 (6 bases). The V and J ends lost 6 bases and 3 bases respectively, with 14 bases between them. The CDR3 sequence is 14 residues long. Per germline, CDR1 SGHTA and CDR2 FQGNSA. The CDR3 here is CASRRGGGYTEAFF. The CDR3 DNA follows: TGTGCCAGCAGGCGAGGAGGGGGGTACACTGAAGCTTTCTTT.

This clone was counted once. The chain uses TRBV6-6 and TRBJ2-7; the D gene is possibly TRBD2 (6 bases). The CDR3 has 14 amino acids. Trimming removed 8 bases from V and 4 bases from J, with 18 bases in between. In germline, CDR1 is MNHNY, CDR2 SVGAGI (reference sequence). CDR3 in amino acids: CASRAGRTIYEQYF. CDR3 in DNA: TGTGCCAGCCGGGCGGGTCGGACTATATACGAGCAGTACTTC.

The rearrangement joins TRBV7-2 to TRBJ2-7, with 7 bases aligning to TRBD1. Losses at the gene ends were 6 bases for V and 6 bases for J; bases not matched to a gene: 8. Germline assignment: CDR1 SGHTA and CDR2 FQGNSA. The CDR3 sequence is 13 residues long. Here the CDR3 DNA reads TGTGCCAGCAGATCCGACCCAGGGGGCGAGCAGTACTTC. Translation: CASRSDPGGEQYF. Looking up the rest from reference TRBV7-2 and TRBJ2-7 gives the full variable domain: GAGVSQSPSNKVTEKGKDVELRCDPISGHTALYWYRQSLGQGLEFLIYFQGNSAPDKSGLPSDRFSAERTGGSVSTLTIQRTQQEDSAVYLCASRSDPGGEQYFGPGTRLTVT.

This chain uses TRBV27 with TRBJ2-7; D is undetermined. The CDR3 consists of 16 residues. The germline gives CDR1 MNHEY, CDR2 SMNVEV (reference sequence). V gave up 6 bases and J gave up 9 bases, with 27 bases separating them. The CDR3: CASSLSGPISYVGQYF. The CDR3 DNA reads as TGTGCCAGCAGCCTATCGGGCCCTATCTCGTACGTGGGGCAGTACTTC.

The chain couples TRBV7-8 to TRBJ1-1; possibly TRBD1 for D (5 bases). Germline CDR1 SGHVS, CDR2 FQNEAQ. Trimming took 3 bases from V and 1 from J, leaving 18 bases between them. This CDR3 has 17 residues. The CDR3: CASSFDRRRTTNTEAFF. CDR3 DNA: TGTGCCAGCAGCTTTGACAGACGCCGAACCACGAACACTGAAGCTTTCTTT.

This chain uses TRBV6-5 with TRBJ2-7; D perhaps matches TRBD2 (5 bases). The germline CDR1 and CDR2 sequences are MNHEY and SVGAGI. The CDR3 loop spans 13 amino acids. V was trimmed by 8 bases and J by 5 bases, leaving 16 bases between them. CDR3 sequence (DNA): TGTGCCAGCGGAGGCCCCACCAGGAACGAGCAGTACTTC. It codes for CASGGPTRNEQYF.

This rearrangement joins TRBV29-1 to TRBJ2-2, with 7 nucleotides matching TRBD2. The V segment lost 6 bases and the J segment 5 bases; nucleotides outside the gene matches: 3. CDR1 and CDR2 from the germline V gene are SQVTM and ANQGSEA. The length of the CDR3 is 12 residues. As DNA, the CDR3 is TGCAGCGTGATAGCGGGTACCGGGGAGCTGTTTTTT. Translating gives CSVIAGTGELFF.

Of note for this clone: The germline gene is not matched at one end of the junction; a read error may be the cause. J is TRBJ1-1 and V is TRBV19, with 7 bases fitting TRBD1. From germline, CDR1 is LNHDA and CDR2 SQIVND (reference sequence). The CDR3 contains 13 residues. The CDR3 coding sequence is TGTGCCAGTAGTATTACATCGAGACAGGGAAGTGTCTTT. Its protein product is CASSITSRQGSVF.

The chain carries TRBV7-2 and TRBJ1-1, with 7 bases aligning to TRBD1. The CDR3 spans 15 residues. The germline CDR1 and CDR2 sequences are SGHTA and FQGNSA. The V gene end was trimmed by 3 bases and the J gene end by 5 bases; junction bases not matched to a gene: 9. CDR3 nucleotides: TGTGCCAGCAGCTTCGGCTGGGACAGCGGGACTGAAGCTTTCTTT. This translates into CASSFGWDSGTEAFF.

This chain joins TRBV9 and TRBJ1-1; TRBD1 matches at 8 bases. Per germline, CDR1 SGDLS and CDR2 YYNGEE. CDR3 size: 15 residues. V trimming: 3 bases; J trimming: 1 base; junction bases outside the gene matches: 5. This chain's CDR3 is CASSEAGGSNTEAFF. CDR3 bases: TGTGCCAGCAGCGAGGCAGGGGGCTCGAACACTGAAGCTTTCTTT.

In this sample, this clone turned up a few times. The chain combines TRBV5-1 with TRBJ1-6; D gene ambiguous. The V gene's germline CDR1 is SGHRS and CDR2 YFSETQ. V shed 3 bases and J shed 6 bases, with 7 bases lying between them. The CDR3 sequence is 13 residues long. The CDR3 DNA is TGCGCCAGCAGCTCGACCATTAATTCACCCCTCCACTTT. This translates into CASSSTINSPLHF.

The chain carries TRBV19 and TRBJ1-6; possible D gene TRBD1, 6 bases. The CDR3 consists of 16 residues. Germline CDR1 is LNHDA and CDR2 is SQIVND (reference sequence). V was pared by 5 bases and J by 8 bases, with 19 bases between. For the CDR3, the DNA is TGTGCCAGTAGTGCCGGAAGGGGGACGGCCGATTCACCCCTCCACTTT. Amino acids: CASSAGRGTADSPLHF.

This clone was seen once. This chain uses TRBV5-4 with TRBJ1-1; the D is unclear. V was trimmed by 0 bases and J by 11 bases, leaving 17 bases between them. This CDR3 is built from 14 residues. In germline, CDR1 is SGHNT, CDR2 YYREEE (reference sequence). In DNA, the CDR3 is TGTGCCAGCAGCTTGGCCGTCTCTCCGTTCAGGGCTTTCTTT. It encodes CASSLAVSPFRAFF.